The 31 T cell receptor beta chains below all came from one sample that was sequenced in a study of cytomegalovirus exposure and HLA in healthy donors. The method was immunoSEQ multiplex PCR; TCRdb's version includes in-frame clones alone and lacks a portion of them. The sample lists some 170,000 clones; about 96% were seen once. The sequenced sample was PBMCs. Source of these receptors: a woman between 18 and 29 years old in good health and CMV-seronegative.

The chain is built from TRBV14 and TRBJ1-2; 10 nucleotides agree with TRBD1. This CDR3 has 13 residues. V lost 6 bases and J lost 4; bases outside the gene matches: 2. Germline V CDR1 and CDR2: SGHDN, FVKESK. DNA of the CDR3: TGTGCCAGCAGACGGACAGGGGGCTATGGCTACACCTTC. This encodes CASRRTGGYGYTF. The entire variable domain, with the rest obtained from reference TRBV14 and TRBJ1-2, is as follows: EAGVTQFPSHSVIEKGQTVTLRCDPISGHDNLYWYRRVMGKEIKFLLHFVKESKQDESGMPNNRFLAERTGGTYSTLKVQPAELEDSGVYFCASRRTGGYGYTFGSGTRLTVV.

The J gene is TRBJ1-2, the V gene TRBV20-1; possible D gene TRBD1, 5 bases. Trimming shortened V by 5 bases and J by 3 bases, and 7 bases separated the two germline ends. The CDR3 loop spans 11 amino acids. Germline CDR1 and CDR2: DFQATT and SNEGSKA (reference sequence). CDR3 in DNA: TGCAGTGCTGACAGTTACTATGGCTACACCTTC. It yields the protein CSADSYYGYTF.

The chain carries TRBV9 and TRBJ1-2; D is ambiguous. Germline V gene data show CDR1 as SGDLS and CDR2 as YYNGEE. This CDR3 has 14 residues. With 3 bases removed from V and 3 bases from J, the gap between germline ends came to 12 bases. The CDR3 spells CASSAAGGYYGYTF. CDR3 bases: TGTGCCAGCAGCGCCGCGGGAGGGTACTATGGCTACACCTTC.

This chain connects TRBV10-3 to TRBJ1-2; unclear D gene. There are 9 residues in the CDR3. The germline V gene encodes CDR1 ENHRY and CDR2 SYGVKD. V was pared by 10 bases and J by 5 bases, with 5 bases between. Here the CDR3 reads CARRYGYTF. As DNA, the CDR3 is TGTGCCAGGAGGTATGGCTACACCTTC.

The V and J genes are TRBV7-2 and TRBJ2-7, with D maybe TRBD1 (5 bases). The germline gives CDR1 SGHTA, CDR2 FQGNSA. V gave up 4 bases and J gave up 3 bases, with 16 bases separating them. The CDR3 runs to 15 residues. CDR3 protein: CASSSLDSVFYEQYF. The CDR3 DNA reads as TGTGCCAGCAGCTCGTTAGACAGCGTATTCTACGAGCAGTACTTC.

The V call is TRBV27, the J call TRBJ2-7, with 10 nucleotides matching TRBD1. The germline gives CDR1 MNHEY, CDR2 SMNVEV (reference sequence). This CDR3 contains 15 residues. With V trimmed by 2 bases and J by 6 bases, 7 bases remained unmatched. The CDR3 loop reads CASSLSGTGVAEQYF. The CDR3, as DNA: TGTGCCAGCAGTTTAAGCGGGACAGGGGTCGCCGAGCAGTACTTC.

The CDR3 region is CASSGPPGGGMYGELFF. The CDR3 nucleotides read TGTGCCAGCAGCGGGCCCCCAGGAGGAGGGATGTACGGGGAGCTGTTTTTT. This chain links TRBV9 with TRBJ2-2, with D maybe TRBD2 (6 bases). The CDR3 is 17 amino acids. The V gene's germline CDR1 is SGDLS and CDR2 YYNGEE. Trimming removed 3 bases from V and 7 bases from J, with 22 bases in between.

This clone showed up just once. This CDR3 reads CASSPPSTAGNTIYF. DNA of the CDR3: TGTGCCAGCTCACCACCCTCGACAGCAGGAAACACCATATATTTT. The rearrangement uses TRBV18 and TRBJ1-3, with D possibly being TRBD1 (5 bases). The CDR3 is made up of 15 amino acids. With 0 bases removed from V and 4 bases from J, the gap between germline ends came to 10 bases. The germline V gene has CDR1 KGHSH and CDR2 LQKENI. The variable domain in full, with the rest retrieved from reference TRBV18 and TRBJ1-3, is NAGVMQNPRHLVRRRGQEARLRCSPMKGHSHVYWYRQLPEEGLKFMVYLQKENIIDESGMPKERFSAEFPKEGPSILRIQQVVRGDSAAYFCASSPPSTAGNTIYFGEGSWLTVV.

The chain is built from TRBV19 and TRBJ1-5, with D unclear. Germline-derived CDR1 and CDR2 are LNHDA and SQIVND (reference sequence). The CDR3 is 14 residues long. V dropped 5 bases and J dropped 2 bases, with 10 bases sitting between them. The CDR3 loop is CASSSGFRNQPQHF. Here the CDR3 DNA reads TGTGCCAGTAGTTCGGGGTTTCGCAATCAGCCCCAGCATTTT.

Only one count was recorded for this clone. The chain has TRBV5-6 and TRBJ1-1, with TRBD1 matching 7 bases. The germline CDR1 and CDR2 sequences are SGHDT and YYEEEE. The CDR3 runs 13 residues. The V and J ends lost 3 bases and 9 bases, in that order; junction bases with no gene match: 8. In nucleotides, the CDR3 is TGTGCCAGCAGCTCGCTTTGGGACAGCAAAGCTTTCTTT. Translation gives CASSSLWDSKAFF. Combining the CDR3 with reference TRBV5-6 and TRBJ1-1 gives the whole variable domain DAGVTQSPTHLIKTRGQQVTLRCSPKSGHDTVSWYQQALGQGPQFIFQYYEEEERQRGNFPDRFSGHQFPNYSSELNVNALLLGDSALYLCASSSLWDSKAFFGQGTRLTVV.

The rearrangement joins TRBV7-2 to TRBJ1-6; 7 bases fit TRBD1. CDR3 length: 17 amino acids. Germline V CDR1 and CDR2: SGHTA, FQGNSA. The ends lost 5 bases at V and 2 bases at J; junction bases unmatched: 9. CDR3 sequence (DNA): TGTGCCAGCAGCCGAAGGCCGACAGGGCCCTATAATTCACCCCTCCACTTT. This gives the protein CASSRRPTGPYNSPLHF. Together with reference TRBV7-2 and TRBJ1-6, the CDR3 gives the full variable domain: GAGVSQSPSNKVTEKGKDVELRCDPISGHTALYWYRQSLGQGLEFLIYFQGNSAPDKSGLPSDRFSAERTGGSVSTLTIQRTQQEDSAVYLCASSRRPTGPYNSPLHFGNGTRLTVT.

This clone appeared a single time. The CDR3 DNA follows: TGTGCCAGCAGCTCCCCCCAGGCGGAAAAACTGTTTTTT. Translated, it gives CASSSPQAEKLFF. The chain carries TRBV9 and TRBJ1-4, with D unclear. The CDR3 loop spans 13 amino acids. In germline, CDR1 is SGDLS, CDR2 YYNGEE. The ends were cut back, 4 bases at V and 8 bases at J, with 12 bases in the middle.

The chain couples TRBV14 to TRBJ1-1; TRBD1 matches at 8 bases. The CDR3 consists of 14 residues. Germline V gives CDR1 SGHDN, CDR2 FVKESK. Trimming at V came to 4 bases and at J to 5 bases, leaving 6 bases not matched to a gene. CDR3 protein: CASSPRTGNTEAFF. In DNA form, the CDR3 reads TGTGCCAGCAGCCCCCGGACAGGGAATACTGAAGCTTTCTTT.

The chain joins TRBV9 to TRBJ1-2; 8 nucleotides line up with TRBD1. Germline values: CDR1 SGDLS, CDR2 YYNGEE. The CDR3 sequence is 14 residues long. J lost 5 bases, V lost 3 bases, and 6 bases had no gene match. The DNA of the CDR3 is TGTGCCAGCAGCGGCGGACAGGGACGTTATGGCTACACCTTC. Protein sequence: CASSGGQGRYGYTF.

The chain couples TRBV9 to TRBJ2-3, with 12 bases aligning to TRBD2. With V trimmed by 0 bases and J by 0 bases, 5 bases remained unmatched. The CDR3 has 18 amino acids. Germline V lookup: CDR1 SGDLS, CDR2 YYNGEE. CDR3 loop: CASSVETSGGPSTDTQYF. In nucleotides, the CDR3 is TGTGCCAGCAGCGTAGAGACTAGCGGGGGCCCTAGCACAGATACGCAGTATTTT.

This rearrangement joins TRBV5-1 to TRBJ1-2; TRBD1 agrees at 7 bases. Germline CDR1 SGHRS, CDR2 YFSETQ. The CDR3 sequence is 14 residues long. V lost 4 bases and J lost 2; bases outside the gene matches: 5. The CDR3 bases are TGCGCCAGCAGCCCCCCGGGACAGAACTATGGCTACACCTTC. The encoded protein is CASSPPGQNYGYTF.

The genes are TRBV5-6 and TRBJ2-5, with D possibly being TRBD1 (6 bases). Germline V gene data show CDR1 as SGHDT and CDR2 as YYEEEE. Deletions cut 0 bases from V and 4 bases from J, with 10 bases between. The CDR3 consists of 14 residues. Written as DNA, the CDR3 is TGTGCCAGCAGCTTGGTGGGGGCCAGAGAGACCCAGTACTTC. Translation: CASSLVGARETQYF. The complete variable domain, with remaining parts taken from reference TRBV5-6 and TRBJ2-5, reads DAGVTQSPTHLIKTRGQQVTLRCSPKSGHDTVSWYQQALGQGPQFIFQYYEEEERQRGNFPDRFSGHQFPNYSSELNVNALLLGDSALYLCASSLVGARETQYFGPGTRLLVL.

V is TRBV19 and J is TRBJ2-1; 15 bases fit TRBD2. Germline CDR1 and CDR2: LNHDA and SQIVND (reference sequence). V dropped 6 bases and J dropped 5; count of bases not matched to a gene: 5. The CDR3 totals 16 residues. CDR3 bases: TGTGCCAGTAGCGCCGGGACTAGCGGGGGGCACAATGAGCAGTTCTTC. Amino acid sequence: CASSAGTSGGHNEQFF.

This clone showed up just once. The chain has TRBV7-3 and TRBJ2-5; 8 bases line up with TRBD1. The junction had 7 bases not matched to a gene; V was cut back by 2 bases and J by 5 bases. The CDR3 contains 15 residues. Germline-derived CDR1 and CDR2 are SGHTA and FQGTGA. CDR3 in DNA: TGTGCCAGCAGCTTACGACAGGGGACTTTGGAGACCCAGTACTTC. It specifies CASSLRQGTLETQYF.

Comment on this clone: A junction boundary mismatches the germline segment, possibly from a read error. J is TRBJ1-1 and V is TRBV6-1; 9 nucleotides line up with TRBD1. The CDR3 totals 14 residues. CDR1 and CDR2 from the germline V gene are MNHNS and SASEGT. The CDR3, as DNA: TGTGCCATCAGTGACCCCCGGGACAGGGTTGAAGCTTTCTTT. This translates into CAISDPRDRVEAFF.

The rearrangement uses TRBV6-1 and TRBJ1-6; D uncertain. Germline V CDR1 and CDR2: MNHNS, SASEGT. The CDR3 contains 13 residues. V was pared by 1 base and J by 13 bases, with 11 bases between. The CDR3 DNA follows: TGTGCCAGCAGTGAAGAAATGCGGAGTCCCCTCCACTTT. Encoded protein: CASSEEMRSPLHF.

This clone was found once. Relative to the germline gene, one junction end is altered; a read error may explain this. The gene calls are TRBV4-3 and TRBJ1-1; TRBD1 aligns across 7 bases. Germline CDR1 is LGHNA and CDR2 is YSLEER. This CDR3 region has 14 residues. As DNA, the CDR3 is TGCGCCAGCAGCAAAGACAGGGTGGACACTGAAGCTTTCTTT. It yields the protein CASSKDRVDTEAFF.

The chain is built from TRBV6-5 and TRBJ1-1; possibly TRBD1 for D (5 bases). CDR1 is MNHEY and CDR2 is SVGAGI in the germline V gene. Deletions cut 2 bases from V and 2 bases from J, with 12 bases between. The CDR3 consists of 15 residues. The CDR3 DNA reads TGTGCCAGCAGTTACACAATTCAGGGTAACACTGAAGCTTTCTTT. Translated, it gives CASSYTIQGNTEAFF.

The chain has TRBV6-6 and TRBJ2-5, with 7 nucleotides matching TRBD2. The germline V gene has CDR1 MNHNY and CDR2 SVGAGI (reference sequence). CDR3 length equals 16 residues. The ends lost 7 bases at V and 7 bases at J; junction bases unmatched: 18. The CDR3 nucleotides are TGTGCCAGCACCCAACGGGGGGTTGTTAATTTTGGGACCCAGTACTTC. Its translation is CASTQRGVVNFGTQYF.

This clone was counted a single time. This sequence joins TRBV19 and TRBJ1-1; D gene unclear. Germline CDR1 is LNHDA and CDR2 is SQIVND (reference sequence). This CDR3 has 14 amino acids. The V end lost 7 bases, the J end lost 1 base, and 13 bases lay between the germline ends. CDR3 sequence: CASTAAGRNTEAFF. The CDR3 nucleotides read TGTGCCAGTACAGCGGCAGGTCGGAACACTGAAGCTTTCTTT.

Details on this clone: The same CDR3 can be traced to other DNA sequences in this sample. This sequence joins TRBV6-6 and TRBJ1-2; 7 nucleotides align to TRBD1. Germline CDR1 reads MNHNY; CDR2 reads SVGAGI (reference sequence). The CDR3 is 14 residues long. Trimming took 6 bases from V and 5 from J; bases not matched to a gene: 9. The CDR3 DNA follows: TGTGCCAGCAGCCCGACCGGACAGGCTTATGGCTACACCTTC. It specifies CASSPTGQAYGYTF.

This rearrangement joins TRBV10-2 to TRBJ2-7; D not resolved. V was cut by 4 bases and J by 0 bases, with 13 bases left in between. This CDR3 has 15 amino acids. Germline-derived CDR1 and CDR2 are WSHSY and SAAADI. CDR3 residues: CASSGLGPYSYEQYF. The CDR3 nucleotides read TGCGCCAGCAGTGGTTTGGGCCCGTACTCCTACGAGCAGTACTTC.

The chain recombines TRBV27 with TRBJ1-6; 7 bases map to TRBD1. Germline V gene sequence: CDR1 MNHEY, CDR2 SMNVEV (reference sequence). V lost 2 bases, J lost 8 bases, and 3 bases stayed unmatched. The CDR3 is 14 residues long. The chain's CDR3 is CASSLEGAHSPLHF. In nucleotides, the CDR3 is TGTGCCAGCAGTTTAGAGGGGGCTCATTCACCCCTCCACTTT.

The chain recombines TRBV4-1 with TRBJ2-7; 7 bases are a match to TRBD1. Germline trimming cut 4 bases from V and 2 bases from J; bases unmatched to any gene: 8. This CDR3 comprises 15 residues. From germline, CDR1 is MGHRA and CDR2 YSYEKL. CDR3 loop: CASSPVGTEAYEQYF. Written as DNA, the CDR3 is TGCGCCAGCAGCCCTGTGGGGACAGAAGCCTACGAGCAGTACTTC.

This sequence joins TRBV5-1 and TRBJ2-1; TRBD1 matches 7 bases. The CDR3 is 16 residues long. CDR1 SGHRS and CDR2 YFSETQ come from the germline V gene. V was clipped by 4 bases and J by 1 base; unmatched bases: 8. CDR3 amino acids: CASSQGDRVSYNEQFF. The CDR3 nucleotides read TGCGCCAGCAGCCAAGGAGACAGGGTTTCCTACAATGAGCAGTTCTTC.

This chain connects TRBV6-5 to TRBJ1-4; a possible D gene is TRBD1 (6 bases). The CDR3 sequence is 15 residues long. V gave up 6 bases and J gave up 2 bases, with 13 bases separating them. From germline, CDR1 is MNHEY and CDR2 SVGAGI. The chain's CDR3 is CASRIRGSTNEKLFF. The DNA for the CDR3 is TGTGCCAGCAGAATCAGGGGTTCCACTAATGAAAAACTGTTTTTT.